This entry is about one T cell receptor (beta chain). The specificity of this receptor is unknown. Base qualities are not provided; no much larger clone lies one nucleotide away. The study profiled bulk TCR beta-chain repertoires in matched peripheral blood, tumor and adjacent normal breast tissue taken from some 17 patients with early-stage breast cancer. Before surgery, about 5-11 mL of whole blood was collected into EDTA tubes and then processed within 2 hours. Ficoll-Paque centrifugation in SepMate-50 tubes was used to isolate peripheral blood mononuclear cells. PBMCs were cryopreserved in 90% FBS with about 10% DMSO in aliquots of roughly 2 to 4.5 million cells and stored in liquid nitrogen. The Qiagen AllPrep DNA/RNA Mini kit was used for genomic DNA extraction. Each sample was amplified as two independent genomic DNA replicates: about 0.47 ug for blood and about 1.4 ug for tumor or normal breast. Following the manufacturer's instructions, the ImmunoSeq Intro kit was used to carry out TCRB sequencing on genomic DNA. Multiplex PCR was run for 30 to 40 cycles using proprietary primers and spike-in control sequences for absolute quantification. Single-end 150-bp reads were used to sequence an 87-bp fragment spanning the CDR3 and the flanking V and J genes. Each lane of an Illumina MiSeq running version 3.0 chemistry carried seven multiplexed samples, with two replicates apiece. On the authors' methods: The vendor's proprietary pipeline handled the raw data processing, merging both replicates into a single result for each sample. A clonotype was defined as productive rearrangements that share the same V-gene family, CDR3 amino acid sequence and J-gene segment. To compute clonality, the normalized Shannon entropy (Pielou evenness) of TCRB abundances was subtracted from 1. To estimate T cell density, the total number of templates was divided by the number of input cells, which was inferred from the amount of DNA input. Recon with default parameters was used to estimate total repertoire diversity and clonality. A clonotype was considered tumor-enriched if its abundance in tumor exceeded 0.1% and was at least 32-fold higher than its abundance in normal breast. Drawn from immuneACCESS, this table holds only the in-frame rearrangements with V and J called that TCRdb kept. Clones are partly lost; checked studies trace under half to an unresolved V gene and leave the rest unexplained. Clone size and the V and J calls come from that table; the DNA yielded D and trimming. For this sample the table gives approximately 52,000 clones, of which 75% to 85% were detected only once. 1.1% to 1.5% of the sample is taken by the ten largest.

V lost 5 bases and J lost 11 bases; the stretch between them is 16 bases long. Looking up the germline V gene yields CDR1 SGHAT and CDR2 FQNNGV. The CDR3 runs 13 amino acids, cysteine and phenylalanine included. CDR3 DNA is the only sequence kept; it has 39 bases, read in frame from the first base. These data belong to a study of early stage breast cancer tumors (dated 2017 in TCRdb). About the investigation overall: Of the approximately 15 invasive breast tumors, approximately 11 were found to be estrogen receptor-positive, progesterone receptor-positive and HER2-negative. Eight of the 12 ER+/PR+/HER2- tumors were invasive ductal carcinomas, while the other four were invasive lobular carcinomas. A read coverage of roughly 10-fold per sample was achieved on average. A total of about 2,800,000 templates, representing almost 1,100,000 unique clonotypes, were detected across all samples. Overall study outcomes, separate from this receptor: Enriched TCRB sequences shared across patients were found to be mostly commonly generated sequences that were unlikely to play an important role in the tumor microenvironment. Tumors showed approximately 2.5-fold higher T cell density and higher clonality than adjacent normal breast tissue. Bulk genomic DNA sequencing of unsorted cells missed chain pairing and functional markers such as CD4, CD8 and FOXP3. Repertoires from blood and normal breast were more alike than repertoires from blood and tumor, and in about 90% of the 16 patients, comparing each tissue with blood separated tumor from normal. Because the cohort was small, a breakdown by tumor subtype could not be done.

The chain is made from TRBV11-2 and TRBJ1-5; the D gene is possibly TRBD1, with 6 bases matching. The receptor was isolated from a person aged 45-60 years with breast cancer. The specimen sequenced was blood. The nucleotide sequence is given as TGTGCCAGCAGCCTTCGGACCAGGGGAGCCCAGCATTTT. This codes for CASSLRTRGAQHF.